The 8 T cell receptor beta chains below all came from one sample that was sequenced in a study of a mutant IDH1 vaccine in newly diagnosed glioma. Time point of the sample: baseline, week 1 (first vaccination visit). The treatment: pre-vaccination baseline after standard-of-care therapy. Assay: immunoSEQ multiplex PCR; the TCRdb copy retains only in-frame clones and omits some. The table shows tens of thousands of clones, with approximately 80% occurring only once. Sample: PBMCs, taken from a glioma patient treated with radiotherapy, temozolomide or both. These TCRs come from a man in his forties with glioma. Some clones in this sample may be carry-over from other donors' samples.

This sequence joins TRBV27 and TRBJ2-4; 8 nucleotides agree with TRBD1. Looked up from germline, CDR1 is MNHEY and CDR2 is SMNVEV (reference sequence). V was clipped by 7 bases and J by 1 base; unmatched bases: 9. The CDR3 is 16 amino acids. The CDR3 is CASNRTGNEAKNIQYF. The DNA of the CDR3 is TGTGCCAGCAATCGGACAGGGAATGAGGCCAAAAACATTCAGTACTTC.

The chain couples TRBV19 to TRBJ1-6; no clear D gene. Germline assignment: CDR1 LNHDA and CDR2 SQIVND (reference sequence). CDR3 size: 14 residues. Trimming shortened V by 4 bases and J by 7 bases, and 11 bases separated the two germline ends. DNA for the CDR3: TGTGCCAGTAGTAGAAACCCTGCAAATTCACCCCTCCACTTT. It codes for CASSRNPANSPLHF.

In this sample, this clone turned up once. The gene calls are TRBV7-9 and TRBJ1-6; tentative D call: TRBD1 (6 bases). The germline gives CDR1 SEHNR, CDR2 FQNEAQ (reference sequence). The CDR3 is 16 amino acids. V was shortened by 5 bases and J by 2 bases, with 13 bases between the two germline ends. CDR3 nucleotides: TGTGCCAGCAGCCCCGGGGGGGCAACCTATAATTCACCCCTCCACTTT. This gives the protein CASSPGGATYNSPLHF. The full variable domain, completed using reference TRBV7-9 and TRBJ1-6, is DTGVSQNPRHKITKRGQNVTFRCDPISEHNRLYWYRQTLGQGPEFLTYFQNEAQLEKSRLLSDRFSAERPKGSFSTLEIQRTEQGDSAMYLCASSPGGATYNSPLHFGNGTRLTVT.

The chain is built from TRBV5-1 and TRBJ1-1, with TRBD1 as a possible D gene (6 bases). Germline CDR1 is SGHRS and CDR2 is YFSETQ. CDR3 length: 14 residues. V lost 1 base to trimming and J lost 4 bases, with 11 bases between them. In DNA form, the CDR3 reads TGCGCCAGCAGCTTGCGACAGGTAGGCACTGAAGCTTTCTTT. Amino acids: CASSLRQVGTEAFF. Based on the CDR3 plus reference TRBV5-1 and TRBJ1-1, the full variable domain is KAGVTQTPRYLIKTRGQQVTLSCSPISGHRSVSWYQQTPGQGLQFLFEYFSETQRNKGNFPGRFSGRQFSNSRSEMNVSTLELGDSALYLCASSLRQVGTEAFFGQGTRLTVV.

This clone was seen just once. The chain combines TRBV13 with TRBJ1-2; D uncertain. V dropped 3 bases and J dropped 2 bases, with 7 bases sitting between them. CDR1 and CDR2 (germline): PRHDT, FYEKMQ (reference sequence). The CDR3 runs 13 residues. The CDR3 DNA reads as TGTGCCAGCAGCTTTAAAGGGAACTATGGCTACACCTTC. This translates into CASSFKGNYGYTF.

CDR3 protein: CASSDRGNTEAFF. CDR3 nucleotides: TGTGCCAGCAGTGACAGGGGGAACACTGAAGCTTTCTTT. The chain links TRBV2 to TRBJ1-1; a possible D gene is TRBD1 (6 bases). This CDR3 contains 13 residues. Germline V gene data show CDR1 as SNHLY and CDR2 as FYNNEI. The germline V and J ends were trimmed by 3 bases and 1 base, with 6 bases remaining between them.

The CDR3 DNA reads TGTGCCAGCAGTTACTCGGGGGCCGGAAACACCATATATTTT. This sequence encodes CASSYSGAGNTIYF. The chain is built from TRBV6-5 and TRBJ1-3; D may be TRBD1 (6 bases). The CDR3 loop spans 14 amino acids. Germline V lookup: CDR1 MNHEY, CDR2 SVGAGI. Trimming left V 0 bases short and J 4 bases short, with 7 bases between.

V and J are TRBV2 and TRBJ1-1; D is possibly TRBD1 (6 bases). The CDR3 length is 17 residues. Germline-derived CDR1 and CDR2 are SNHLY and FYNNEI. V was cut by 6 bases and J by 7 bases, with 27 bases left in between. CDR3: CASRDSVAGARRVEAFF. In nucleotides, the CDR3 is TGTGCCAGCAGGGATTCTGTCGCAGGGGCGAGGAGGGTTGAAGCTTTCTTT.